A selection of T cell receptor beta chains follows, all from one sample in a study of cytomegalovirus exposure and HLA in healthy donors. Profiling relied on immunoSEQ multiplex PCR, and the TCRdb table lists in-frame clones only, not all of them. The sample includes 150,000 to 200,000 clones, 80% to 90% of them seen just once. The sample consisted of PBMCs. The receptors stem from a man aged 35-49 years in good health and CMV-seropositive. CDR3s include the opening cysteine and the closing phenylalanine or tryptophan. Each record gives: D gene, clone size, J gene, V gene, CDR3 DNA, CDR3 protein. A D gene is named only where the DNA matches it firmly. Part of the rows lack a size; the others show once, few, many or a class for expanded clones.

. . TRBJ1-5 TRBV18 TGTGCCAGCTCCCCGGGACGGGAGGGGCCCCAGCATTTT CASSPGREGPQHF
TRBD2 few TRBJ2-5 TRBV7-6 TGTGCCAGCAGCTTACGGACTAGCGGGGGCCAAGAGACCCAGTACTTC CASSLRTSGGQETQYF
TRBD2 . TRBJ2-3 TRBV2 TGTGCCAGCCTGGGACTAGCTCAGCCGGATACGCAGTATTTT CASLGLAQPDTQYF
. . TRBJ1-1 TRBV5-5 TGTGCCAGCAGCCCAGGGTACATGAACACTGAAGCTTTCTTT CASSPGYMNTEAFF
. . TRBJ1-5 TRBV15 TGTGCCACCAGCCGGGACAATAGCAATCAGCCCCAGCATTTT CATSRDNSNQPQHF
. . TRBJ2-3 TRBV7-3 TGTGCCAGCAGCCGAGTAGAGATAGCCCCCGCAGATACGCAGTATTTT CASSRVEIAPADTQYF
. . TRBJ2-5 TRBV25-1 TGTGCCAGCAGTGGGCCCGCCGGACAACAGTACTTC CASSGPAGQQYF
TRBD1 . TRBJ1-3 TRBV7-9 TGTGCCAGCAGCCTAACAGGGGCTGGGGCTGGAAACACCATATATTTT CASSLTGAGAGNTIYF
. few TRBJ1-2 TRBV4-1 TGCGCCAGCAGCCAAGATGGAGTAAGAACTAACTATGGCTACACCTTC CASSQDGVRTNYGYTF
. . TRBJ1-1 TRBV6-5 TGTGCCAGCATAGGAGGAAATTGGTTAGAAGCTTTCTTT CASIGGNWLEAFF
TRBD2 . TRBJ2-3 TRBV19 TGTGCCAGTAGTATATCGGGAGCGGGGGCAGATACGCAGTATTTT CASSISGAGADTQYF
. . TRBJ1-2 TRBV6-5 TGTGCCAGCAGTAGGACAGCCGGGCACTATGGCTACACCTTC CASSRTAGHYGYTF
. . TRBJ2-7 TRBV29-1 TGCAGCGCCCTGGCAGGGAGGTCCTACGAGCAGTACTTC CSALAGRSYEQYF
TRBD2 once TRBJ2-7 TRBV11-2 TGTGCCAGCAGCTTAGGGGGGACTAGCGGAAAAGTCTACGAGCAGTACTTC CASSLGGTSGKVYEQYF
TRBD1 . TRBJ2-1 TRBV5-4 TGTGCCAGCAGCTCCCACAGGGGGGCTCACAATGAGCAGTTCTTC CASSSHRGAHNEQFF
TRBD2 . TRBJ2-7 TRBV30 TGTGCCTGGAGTGTAGAAGGACTAGCCTACGAGCAGTACTTC CAWSVEGLAYEQYF
. . TRBJ2-1 TRBV28 TGTGCCAGCAGTTCCCAGGGGACCCGAGGGAATGAGCAGTTCTTC CASSSQGTRGNEQFF
. . TRBJ1-5 TRBV6-5 TGTGCCAGCAGGACGGGGGGTAGCAATCAGCCCCAGCATTTT CASRTGGSNQPQHF
. . TRBJ2-5 TRBV4-2 TGTGCCAGCAGCCAAGATGTCAGGCCGGAGACCCAGTACTTC CASSQDVRPETQYF
. . TRBJ1-5 TRBV6-5 TGTGCCAGCAGTTACCGGCAGGGATCAAATCAGCCCCAGCATTTT CASSYRQGSNQPQHF
. once TRBJ2-1 TRBV19 TGTGCCAGCGGCCTGAGACGGGGAACCTATTCCTACAATGAGCAGTTCTTC CASGLRRGTYSYNEQFF
. . TRBJ2-5 TRBV6-5 TGTGCCAGCGGCCGGGGGACAGCCCAAGAGACCCAGTACTTC CASGRGTAQETQYF
TRBD2 few TRBJ2-5 TRBV10-2 TGCGCCAGCCGCTTACTAGCGGGAGATGGGGAGACCCAGTACTTC CASRLLAGDGETQYF